This note documents a single T cell receptor beta chain sequence. The specificity of this receptor is unknown. Base qualities are not at hand, and no much larger clone is one base apart. The sample originates from a study of STAT5B mutations in CD4+ large granular lymphocyte leukemia (dated by TCRdb to the early 2020s). The study in broad terms: Among healthy controls, the CDR3 'QG' motif was associated with a particular HLA allele. Flow cytometry on FACSCanto II or FACSVerse showed that the purified fractions were more than 95% pure among lymphocytes. TCRbeta repertoires of CD4+ T-cell large granular lymphocyte leukemia patients were compared with those of healthy blood donors. Paper-wide results and their limitations: TRBV06-family usage was enriched among the top patient clones (8/27) compared with healthy controls (2/35). The data were not HLA-matched, and the relatively small sample size could explain the higher clonality seen in CD4+ compared with CD8+ T-LGLL. Each patient's main leukemic clonotypes were private, but around 27% of these clonotypes showed up at low frequency in the non-leukemic repertoires of other patients. Greater clonality appeared to be present in CD4-sorted patient repertoires than in healthy CD4+ repertoires, and the difference was retained after the putative leukemic clones were removed.

Based on the germline V gene, the CDR1 and CDR2 sequences are SGHRS and YFSETQ. From cysteine to phenylalanine, the CDR3 is 16 amino acids long. Kept here is only the CDR3 DNA, which spans 48 bases and is read in frame from base 1. V lost 3 bases and J lost 4 bases, and the count of bases not matched to a germline gene is 10. The immunoSEQ assay at survey resolution was applied to genomic DNA for sequencing of TCRbeta rearrangements. The paper's data handling went like this. A lowest detectable productive clonotype frequency of 2.59 x 10-5 was observed in the TCR sequencing data. Only productive TCRbeta rearrangements, meaning sequences that were complete and in-frame, were kept for the analyses. Clonality for each sample was calculated as Simpson clonality in the immunoSEQ Analyzer version 3.0. Clones were categorized by frequency as very rare, small, medium, large (1-20%) or hyperexpanded (>20%). Generation probabilities were estimated with OLGA 1.2.3, V-gene circos plots were generated with VDJtools, specificities were searched for in VDJdb, and CDR3 motifs were identified with GLIPH. TCRdb provides this immuneACCESS table in a form limited to in-frame rearrangements. Some clones are lacking; in checked studies, under half of them reflect an unresolved V gene, and why the rest are absent is not known. V, J and clone size are taken as reported in that table, and D and trimming were inferred from the DNA itself. The sample table shows 45,000 or so clones, and just over 85% are seen once. In total, the top ten clones hold 2.6% of the sample.

Healthy controls were around 38 blood donors whose buffy coats came from the Finnish Red Cross blood service. All TCR-sequenced material derived from peripheral blood: patient blood samples and healthy donor buffy coats. Peripheral blood mononuclear cells were isolated by Ficoll-Hypaque gradient centrifugation. Magnetic purification was used to isolate CD4+ cells from the buffy coats of the healthy controls. The Gentra Puregene Cell and Tissue kit was used to extract genomic DNA, and a Qubit 2.0 fluorometer was used to measure the amount of genomic DNA. The source is a human donor in good health. Input material: CD4+ T cells from blood buffy coats. Rearrangement joined TRBV5-1 to TRBJ1-1; TRBD1 fits 9 bases in the junction. The nucleotides are TGCGCCAGCAGCTCAACACGGGGGGACAGGGCCACTGAAGCTTTCTTT. This sequence encodes CASSSTRGDRATEAFF.